This T cell receptor (beta chain) was recovered during a study of blood T cell repertoires in COVID-19. Study-level information: Acute-phase and convalescent COVID-19 samples originated in the United States, Italy and Spain. Sample material is recorded as cDNA or gDNA derived from T cells, B-cell-depleted T cells, or PBMCs.

V shed 4 bases, J shed 3 bases, and the junction held 6 bases outside the gene matches. This CDR3 comprises 15 residues. Germline values: CDR1 SGHAT, CDR2 FQNNGV. Source study methods: Reference gene primer amplification gave nucleated cell count estimates. Clones were sequenced by immunoSEQ multiplex PCR, and TCRdb holds only the in-frame ones, with some missing. V and J calls and clone size are given by that table; D and trimming were obtained from the DNA. The sample shows 150,000 or so clones, roughly 84% of them seen only once. This chain connects TRBV11-2 to TRBJ2-7; 10 bases match TRBD1. The sequence was collected from a human donor in a cohort sampled during active COVID-19. Source material: peripheral blood. The CDR3 bases are TGTGCCAGCAGCTCACCGGGACAGGGGATCTACGAGCAGTACTTC. It translates to CASSSPGQGIYEQYF.